The sample holds many counts of the clone carrying this TCR beta chain. Its antigen is still unknown. The TCR library protocol attached unique molecular identifiers to the individual cDNA molecules. A single record per CDR3 protein comes from TCRdb applying MiXCR to the 5' RACE reads. The table lists 40,000 to 60,000 distinct CDR3 sequences, about 4.1% of them singletons. The sample originates from a study of early T cells in non-severe SARS-CoV-2 infection. Study in general: Investigators sequenced bulk RNA drawn from unsorted whole blood, and chains remained unpaired.

Study conclusions and caveats: Anti-spike CD8 responses were favored in VDJdb matching, and private and CD4 specificities were missed.

The TCR originated in an adult who was a healthcare worker with PCR-confirmed SARS-CoV-2 infection or an uninfected control (not recorded which). The sequenced sample consisted of whole blood.

CDR3 amino acids: CASSQAIRTSAFF. In DNA form, the CDR3 reads TGTGCCAGCAGCCAAGCGATTAGGACCTCGGCTTTCTTT. This chain joins TRBV14 and TRBJ1-1; D is unclear. The ends were cut back, 1 base at V and 11 bases at J, with 14 bases in the middle. The CDR3 spans 13 residues. Germline V gene sequence: CDR1 SGHDN, CDR2 FVKESK.